The clone carrying this TCR beta chain was counted ten times or more. Its matching antigen is unknown. Amplification targeted TCR beta CDR3 regions from RNA transcripts. TCR CDR3 regions were first amplified by RT-PCR with HTBI primers. TCRdb fed the multiplex PCR reads into MiXCR, producing one record per CDR3 protein. The sample has around 600,000 distinct CDR3 sequences; approximately 15% are singletons. These data come from a study of T cells in Graves' hyperthyroidism and ophthalmopathy. On the study more broadly: Peripheral blood was collected at initial diagnosis, before any treatment. Study-wide results and limits: Most thyroid clonotypes with frequency above 0.001 were detected in blood. Before onset, ophthalmopathy was predicted by the model a median around 6.5 months earlier.

Clinical symptoms, serum thyroxine and TRAb, thyroid ultrasound and orbital computed tomography were used for the diagnoses. Trimming took 3 bases from V and 3 from J, leaving 8 bases between them. CDR1 SGHNT and CDR2 YENEEA come from the germline V gene. CDR3 length: 13 amino acids. The sequence was obtained from a woman under 30 with Graves' ophthalmopathy. The sequenced material came from blood. The genes are TRBV11-3 and TRBJ2-5; D unclear. The CDR3 sequence is CASSLFGEETQYF. The DNA for the CDR3 is TGTGCCAGCAGCTTGTTTGGGGAAGAGACCCAGTACTTC.